This T cell receptor beta chain appears in the sequencing data of a study of tumor-infiltrating lymphocytes in primary liver carcinoma. Study in general: Patients included men and women of 30 to 69 years. Recorded tumor stage was T1-T3 N0M0, with diameters of roughly 4 to 11 cm. Sample yields of productive TCRbeta reads, ranging from roughly 3.65 to 7.13 million, were similar across tissue types.

TCR beta cDNA came from roughly 450 ng total RNA, primed with a constant-region primer. Each TCR beta library was derived from three nested multiplex PCR rounds that employed slightly modified ARM-PCR. Use of TRBV1-TRBV30 forward primers with a C-beta reverse primer characterized the first two PCR rounds, which lasted roughly 11 cycles each. TCRdb independently ran MiXCR on the multiplex PCR reads; one entry per CDR3 protein. The sample shows about 180,000 distinct CDR3 sequences, roughly three fifths of them seen only once. RNA isolated from unsorted whole blood supplied the blood RNA, with germline DNA also extracted. The V end lost 3 bases, the J end lost 2 bases, and 13 bases lay between the germline ends. CDR3 length equals 16 residues. Germline V gives CDR1 SGHDN, CDR2 FVKESK.

The chain combines TRBV14 with TRBJ2-2; tentatively, D is TRBD1 or TRBD2 (6 bases each). The TCR comes from a man aged 35 to 55 with primary liver carcinoma and hepatitis B virus infection. Material for sequencing was peripheral blood. This CDR3 reads CASSQSGAANTGELFF. The CDR3 nucleotides are TGTGCCAGCAGCCAGTCGGGGGCGGCCAACACCGGGGAGCTGTTTTTT. Variable domain in full (rest from reference TRBV14 and TRBJ2-2): EAGVTQFPSHSVIEKGQTVTLRCDPISGHDNLYWYRRVMGKEIKFLLHFVKESKQDESGMPNNRFLAERTGGTYSTLKVQPAELEDSGVYFCASSQSGAANTGELFFGEGSRLTVL.